The 8 T cell receptor beta chains listed next were all sequenced from one sample in a study of cytomegalovirus exposure and HLA in healthy donors. PCR primers comprised 60 Vbeta and 13 Jbeta primers. Assay: immunoSEQ multiplex PCR; the TCRdb copy retains only in-frame clones and omits some. There are about 53,000 clones in the sample, with roughly 12% held by the top ten. Sequenced material: PBMCs. The receptor set was obtained from a young man in good health and CMV-seropositive.

The chain joins TRBV19 to TRBJ2-5; 10 bases agree with TRBD1. From germline, CDR1 is LNHDA and CDR2 SQIVND (reference sequence). This CDR3 is 13 amino acids long. V dropped 6 bases and J dropped 5; count of bases not matched to a gene: 3. The CDR3 protein is CASRDRGGETQYF. DNA of the CDR3: TGTGCCAGTAGGGACAGGGGGGGCGAGACCCAGTACTTC. Full variable domain (outside the CDR3, taken from reference TRBV19 and TRBJ2-5): DGGITQSPKYLFRKEGQNVTLSCEQNLNHDAMYWYRQDPGQGLRLIYYSQIVNDFQKGDIAEGYSVSREKKESFPLTVTSAQKNPTAFYLCASRDRGGETQYFGPGTRLLVL.

CDR3 sequence: CASSVSDSFNEKLFF. The DNA of the CDR3 is TGTGCCAGCAGCGTCTCGGACAGCTTTAATGAAAAACTGTTTTTT. The chain carries TRBV9 and TRBJ1-4, with a possible D match to TRBD1 (6 bases). The germline V gene encodes CDR1 SGDLS and CDR2 YYNGEE. The CDR3 has 15 amino acids. Trimming cost V 2 bases and J 4 bases, with 12 bases left between them. Filled out from reference TRBV9 and TRBJ1-4, the complete variable domain reads DSGVTQTPKHLITATGQRVTLRCSPRSGDLSVYWYQQSLDQGLQFLIQYYNGEERAKGNILERFSAQQFPDLHSELNLSSLELGDSALYFCASSVSDSFNEKLFFGSGTQLSVL.

V gene TRBV5-6 combines with J gene TRBJ1-2; 8 nucleotides align to TRBD1. Germline CDR1 reads SGHDT; CDR2 reads YYEEEE. Trimming at V came to 2 bases and at J to 5 bases, leaving 8 bases not matched to a gene. The CDR3 contains 15 residues. The CDR3 here is CASSLPTGVTYGYTF. DNA of the CDR3: TGTGCCAGCAGCTTACCGACAGGGGTAACTTATGGCTACACCTTC.

The chain uses TRBV7-6 and TRBJ2-3, with D maybe TRBD2 (5 bases). The CDR3 spans 15 residues. Trimming pared 2 bases from V and 4 bases from J, leaving 13 bases between. Germline V CDR1 and CDR2: SGHVS, FNYEAQ. The DNA of the CDR3 is TGTGCCAGCAGCTTACACGGGAATAGGGCAGATACGCAGTATTTT. It translates to CASSLHGNRADTQYF.

This chain joins TRBV7-6 and TRBJ1-3; D uncertain. The CDR3 runs to 16 residues. V was cut by 3 bases and J by 0 bases, with 12 bases left in between. Germline V gene lookup returns CDR1 SGHVS and CDR2 FNYEAQ. The CDR3 reads CASSFEASYSGNTIYF. The CDR3 nucleotides are TGTGCCAGCAGCTTCGAGGCCAGTTACTCTGGAAACACCATATATTTT. The full variable domain, completed using reference TRBV7-6 and TRBJ1-3, is GAGVSQSPRYKVTKRGQDVALRCDPISGHVSLYWYRQALGQGPEFLTYFNYEAQQDKSGLPNDRFSAERPEGSISTLTIQRTEQRDSAMYRCASSFEASYSGNTIYFGEGSWLTVV.

The chain recombines TRBV6-1 with TRBJ2-1; D unresolved. The ends were cut back, 0 bases at V and 3 bases at J, with 12 bases in the middle. This CDR3 is built from 16 residues. Germline assignment: CDR1 MNHNS and CDR2 SASEGT. Written as DNA, the CDR3 is TGTGCCAGCAGTGAAGCGAGTCTAGGTATCTACAATGAGCAGTTCTTC. This translates into CASSEASLGIYNEQFF.

The chain joins TRBV11-2 to TRBJ2-5, with D perhaps TRBD2 (5 bases). The end of the DNA aligns better with TRBJ2-7, so the J call may be wrong. CDR1 is SGHAT and CDR2 is FQNNGV in the germline V gene. The CDR3 has 14 residues. The CDR3 loop is CASNKIGGPYEQYF. For the CDR3, the DNA is TGTGCCAGCAACAAGATCGGAGGACCGTACGAGCAGTACTTC.

The CDR3 protein is CASSPRTGGDRKYF. The CDR3 DNA is TGTGCCAGCTCACCAAGGACAGGGGGCGATAGAAAGTACTTC. This chain links TRBV18 with TRBJ2-7; 11 bases align to TRBD1. From germline, CDR1 is KGHSH and CDR2 LQKENI. V shed 2 bases, J shed 11 bases, and the junction held 8 bases outside the gene matches. The CDR3 sequence is 14 residues long.